The present T cell receptor beta chain was sequenced within a study of T cell repertoires in cytomegalovirus infection. Study-level information: Newly reported HLA-C-restricted and thoroughly characterized HLA-B-restricted CMV epitopes were employed. Public TCR beta signature analysis indicated the presence of both CMV infection and matching HLA type.

This clonotype showed up just a few times. Antigen specificity is unknown. Study conclusions and caveats: Ex vivo, HLA-C-restricted CMV-specific TCR beta clonotypes prevailed over the rest of the response. Cumulated frequencies of public TCR beta families served to identify carriers of CMV plus the relevant HLA.

One entry per CDR3 protein, called by TCRdb with MiXCR from the reads. The sample carries some 480,000 distinct CDR3 sequences, roughly a third recorded once. The CDR3 is 16 amino acids. The V gene's germline CDR1 is LGHNA and CDR2 YSLEER. V was cut by 0 bases and J by 0 bases, with 9 bases left in between. The TCR sequence derives from a human donor in good health (CMV status not recorded). Some clones in this sample may be carry-over from other donors' samples. The sequenced sample was cultured PBMCs, obtained from culture after CMV antigen stimulation. V and J are TRBV4-3 and TRBJ2-4; D is unclear. As DNA, the CDR3 is TGCGCCAGCAGCCAAGATTTAAACAGAGCCAAAAACATTCAGTACTTC. It yields the protein CASSQDLNRAKNIQYF.